This T cell receptor beta chain was sequenced during a study of CD8+ T cells in alopecia areata. Study in general: The investigators scored severity in treated patients by the percentage of affected scalp area.

This sample's treatment: oral pan-JAK inhibitor, 5-10 mg twice daily. Lesional scalp tissue (obtained by punch biopsy) and peripheral blood were collected from alopecia areata patients. Overall study results and limits: Greater clonality was observed in lesional scalp samples, especially alopecia totalis/universalis, versus normal scalp.

Trimming pared 5 bases from V and 0 bases from J, leaving 7 bases between. The CDR3 runs to 13 residues. Germline V lookup: CDR1 SGHTA, CDR2 FQGNSA. The authors extracted RNA and reverse transcribed it into cDNA as the sequencing template. Measured with immunoSEQ multiplex PCR; TCRdb has only the in-frame clones, and not every one. Among 200,000 to 250,000 clones, approximately 45% were seen once, and the ten largest hold approximately 2.4%. Comment on this clone: Its antigen remains unknown.

The clonotype was recovered from a human donor with alopecia areata. V gene TRBV7-2 combines with J gene TRBJ2-5; D is uncertain. The sample here was CD4+ T cells sorted from blood, taken between weeks 36 and 40, from a patient treated with tofacitinib. DNA for the CDR3: TGTGCCAGCAGCAAAGGATACCAAGAGACCCAGTACTTC. Protein sequence: CASSKGYQETQYF.